These 17 T cell receptor beta chains were sequenced from one sample in a study of regulatory T cells in long-lasting Graves disease. In building TCR beta libraries, iRepertoire HTBI primers were used together with Arm-PCR of CDR3 regions. TCRdb reprocessed the multiplex PCR reads with MiXCR, giving one entry per CDR3 protein. The sample yields approximately 400,000 distinct CDR3 sequences, around 15% seen once. Specified time point: newly diagnosed GD, antithyroid drugs for less than 3 months. RNA from PBMCs was the source of the TCR library. The sample here was peripheral blood mononuclear cells (PBMCs), taken at new diagnosis, from a patient treated with antithyroid drugs. These receptor sequences come from a female donor with Graves disease.

The chain links TRBV12-3 or TRBV12-4 to TRBJ1-2, with a possible D match to TRBD1 (5 bases). The CDR3 sequence is 14 residues long. Between the trimmed V and J ends, which lost 6 bases and 5 bases, there was a span of 16 bases. Here the CDR3 DNA reads TGTGCCAGCAGCCCGGGGGGAGGGGCATATGGCTACACCTTC. This encodes CASSPGGGAYGYTF.

The rearrangement uses TRBV11-1 and TRBJ2-1, with TRBD2 matching 10 bases. Germline loops: CDR1 SGHAT, CDR2 FQDESV (reference sequence). The CDR3 contains 15 residues. V shed 5 bases, J shed 9 bases, and the junction held 10 bases outside the gene matches. The CDR3 loop is CASSIEAGGQGEQFF. DNA of the CDR3: TGTGCCAGCAGCATCGAAGCGGGGGGGCAGGGTGAGCAGTTCTTC.

Remarks on this clonotype: This likely stems from a read error, as it lies one base from a far larger clone. J is TRBJ1-1 and V is TRBV11-2; D unresolved. Germline V gene lookup returns CDR1 SGHAT and CDR2 FQNNGV. The CDR3 covers 16 residues. V shed 5 bases and J shed 1 base, with 17 bases lying between them. CDR3 residues: CASSPAVDGRNTEAFF. DNA for the CDR3: TGTGCCAGCAGCCCGGCTGTCGACGGGAGGAACACTGAAGCTTTCTTT.

This clonotype was seen many times. This chain links TRBV4-1 with TRBJ2-1; tentative D call: TRBD2 (5 bases). This CDR3 is 17 amino acids long. Germline V gene lookup returns CDR1 MGHRA and CDR2 YSYEKL. Trimming left V 1 base short and J 6 bases short, with 19 bases between. CDR3 coding DNA: TGCGCCAGCAGCCAAGGGCGGTCACGGAGAGGGTTCAATGAGCAGTTCTTC. Translating it yields CASSQGRSRRGFNEQFF.

This clonotype came up many times. J is TRBJ2-5 and V is TRBV9; perhaps D is TRBD1 or TRBD2 (5 bases each). The CDR3 has 15 amino acids. Trimming shortened V by 3 bases and J by 5 bases, and 17 bases separated the two germline ends. Germline CDR1 and CDR2: SGDLS and YYNGEE. The CDR3 DNA sequence: TGTGCCAGCAGCGCGGCCGGGACGTACTTGGAGACCCAGTACTTC. Translating gives CASSAAGTYLETQYF.

The CDR3 region is CSARRQGLNNQPQHF. The CDR3, as DNA: TGCAGTGCTAGAAGACAGGGGCTCAACAATCAGCCCCAGCATTTT. V is TRBV20-1 and J is TRBJ1-5; 8 bases map to TRBD1. The CDR3 is 15 residues long. V lost 2 bases, J lost 3 bases, and 6 bases stayed unmatched. CDR1 and CDR2 from the germline V gene are DFQATT and SNEGSKA (reference sequence).

This clonotype was counted many times. The chain couples TRBV19 to TRBJ2-2, with 10 bases aligning to TRBD2. The CDR3 is 16 residues long. Germline CDR1 reads LNHDA; CDR2 reads SQIVND (reference sequence). Trimming took 8 bases from V and 2 from J; bases not matched to a gene: 8. This chain's CDR3 is CASGLTSGYNTGELFF. DNA for the CDR3: TGTGCCAGTGGATTGACTAGCGGGTACAACACCGGGGAGCTGTTTTTT. Combining the CDR3 with reference TRBV19 and TRBJ2-2 gives the whole variable domain DGGITQSPKYLFRKEGQNVTLSCEQNLNHDAMYWYRQDPGQGLRLIYYSQIVNDFQKGDIAEGYSVSREKKESFPLTVTSAQKNPTAFYLCASGLTSGYNTGELFFGEGSRLTVL.

V and J are TRBV5-1 and TRBJ1-1, with TRBD1 identical over 8 bases. V trimming: 3 bases; J trimming: 6 bases; junction bases outside the gene matches: 10. The CDR3 consists of 15 residues. Germline assignment: CDR1 SGHRS and CDR2 YFSETQ. The CDR3 loop reads CASSSRRQGRAEAFF. CDR3 in DNA: TGCGCCAGCAGCTCCCGACGACAGGGGAGAGCTGAAGCTTTCTTT.

The rearrangement uses TRBV5-1 and TRBJ1-2; D is unresolved. Trimming left V 2 bases short and J 8 bases short, with 19 bases between. Looked up from germline, CDR1 is SGHRS and CDR2 is YFSETQ. CDR3 length equals 15 residues. As DNA, the CDR3 is TGCGCCAGCAGCTTATCCGAAGGCAGGAAGGAAGGCTACACCTTC. It specifies CASSLSEGRKEGYTF. The full variable domain, with the rest looked up from reference TRBV5-1 and TRBJ1-2, is KAGVTQTPRYLIKTRGQQVTLSCSPISGHRSVSWYQQTPGQGLQFLFEYFSETQRNKGNFPGRFSGRQFSNSRSEMNVSTLELGDSALYLCASSLSEGRKEGYTFGSGTRLTVV.

V is TRBV7-9 and J is TRBJ1-3; D remains unclear. V was trimmed by 5 bases and J by 4 bases, leaving 12 bases between them. This CDR3 region has 14 residues. The germline gives CDR1 SEHNR, CDR2 FQNEAQ (reference sequence). The CDR3 coding sequence is TGTGCCAGCAGCCTGGATTTCGGCGGAAACACCATATATTTT. Protein product: CASSLDFGGNTIYF.

This clonotype was seen repeatedly, ten times or more. This sequence joins TRBV20-1 and TRBJ1-1; weak D call: TRBD1 (5 bases). This CDR3 contains 14 residues. V shed 8 bases and J shed 0 bases, with 16 bases lying between them. The germline gives CDR1 DFQATT, CDR2 SNEGSKA (reference sequence). CDR3 DNA sequence: TGCAGTACTATCACCAGGGCCCTGAACACTGAAGCTTTCTTT. It specifies CSTITRALNTEAFF.

The sample holds a few counts of this clonotype. The rearrangement joins TRBV6-6 to TRBJ1-4; D possibly corresponds to TRBD1 (5 bases). Trimming took off 0 bases at V and 6 bases at J, with 11 bases between the two ends. Germline CDR1 MNHNY, CDR2 SVGAGI (reference sequence). This CDR3 has 15 residues. The DNA of the CDR3 is TGTGCCAGCAGTTACTCGGGCGGGGGGGATGAAAAACTGTTTTTT. Amino acid sequence: CASSYSGGGDEKLFF.

Only a few counts were recorded for this clonotype. The conserved closing phenylalanine or tryptophan is absent in this CDR3, likely reflecting a read error. The V call is TRBV2, the J call TRBJ2-7; TRBD1 might be the D (7 bases). Germline V CDR1 and CDR2: SNHLY, FYNNEI. This CDR3 has 15 amino acids. Trimming left V 6 bases short and J 7 bases short, with 22 bases between. The CDR3 sequence is CASSPHRGGAGEQYL. The CDR3 DNA reads TGTGCCAGCAGCCCGCACCGAGGGGGCGCGGGGGAGCAGTACCTC.

This clonotype came up many times. The rearrangement joins TRBV5-1 to TRBJ1-2, with D hard to call. The germline V and J ends were trimmed by 4 bases and 3 bases, with 22 bases remaining between them. The germline V gene encodes CDR1 SGHRS and CDR2 YFSETQ. The CDR3 is 17 residues long. The CDR3 sequence is CASSSDGISRPDYGYTF. CDR3 sequence (DNA): TGCGCCAGCAGCAGCGATGGGATCTCGCGACCGGACTATGGCTACACCTTC.

This clonotype was seen repeatedly, ten times or more. V is TRBV27 and J is TRBJ2-1, with TRBD2 matching 9 bases. Per germline, CDR1 MNHEY and CDR2 SMNVEV (reference sequence). The junction had 7 bases not matched to a gene; V was cut back by 3 bases and J by 10 bases. This CDR3 comprises 14 residues. The CDR3 bases are TGTGCCAGCAGTTTTAGCGGGAGCACCTGGGAGCAGTTCTTC. It specifies CASSFSGSTWEQFF.

This clonotype was detected many times. V and J are TRBV6-1 and TRBJ1-4, with 7 bases matching TRBD1. Germline V gene sequence: CDR1 MNHNS, CDR2 SASEGT. This CDR3 is 14 amino acids long. The junction had 11 bases not matched to a gene; V was cut back by 6 bases and J by 10 bases. CDR3 sequence reads: CASSATGEARKLFF. CDR3 DNA: TGTGCCAGCAGCGCAACAGGGGAGGCGCGAAAACTGTTTTTT.

This clonotype was counted ten times or more. The chain uses TRBV11-2 and TRBJ2-1, with unresolved D. Germline values: CDR1 SGHAT, CDR2 FQNNGV. Trimming took 5 bases from V and 7 from J, leaving 12 bases between them. CDR3 length: 13 amino acids. The CDR3 is CASSRQVQNEQFF. The DNA of the CDR3 is TGTGCCAGCAGCAGACAAGTTCAAAATGAGCAGTTCTTC.